The rows below give T cell receptor beta chains drawn from one sample of a study of control samples from healthy donors and cancer patients. The method was immunoSEQ multiplex PCR; TCRdb's version includes in-frame clones alone and lacks a portion of them. The repertoire holds about 130,000 clones, about 88% seen once, with around 1.8% in the top ten. Sequenced input: blood. These receptors all stem from a young man in good health. Each CDR3 is given with its conserved first and last residue. A D gene is named only where the DNA matches it firmly. The listing skips clone size in some rows; elsewhere it reads once, few, many or a size class.

abundance	v_gene	d_gene	j_gene	CDR3aa	CDR3nt
-	TRBV11-1	TRBD1	TRBJ1-2	CASSPRDRASNGYTF	TGTGCCAGCAGCCCGCGGGACAGGGCTAGTAATGGCTACACCTTC
-	TRBV6-5	-	TRBJ2-1	CASSYERTRGSYEQFF	TGTGCCAGCAGTTACGAAAGGACCAGAGGGAGTTATGAGCAGTTCTTC
-	TRBV27	-	TRBJ2-1	CASSFRDASYNEQFF	TGTGCCAGCAGTTTCAGGGACGCTAGTTACAATGAGCAGTTCTTC
few	TRBV3-1/TRBV3-2	TRBD1	TRBJ1-1	CASSQSTGGSNTEAFF	TGTGCCAGCAGCCAGAGTACAGGGGGCTCCAACACTGAAGCTTTCTTT
-	TRBV28	-	TRBJ2-7	CASRTQGISYEQYF	TGTGCCAGCAGAACACAGGGTATTAGCTACGAGCAGTACTTC
-	TRBV2	-	TRBJ1-1	CASSDKTGSRNTEAFF	TGTGCCAGCAGTGATAAGACCGGCAGTCGGAACACTGAAGCTTTCTTT
-	TRBV18	-	TRBJ2-5	CASSPPNEETQYF	TGTGCCAGCTCACCACCGAATGAAGAGACCCAGTACTTC
-	TRBV2	TRBD1	TRBJ2-3	CASSKVQGTTDTQYF	TGTGCCAGCAGTAAAGTACAGGGGACCACAGATACGCAGTATTTT
once	TRBV18	TRBD2	TRBJ2-5	CASSPRGTSGSQETQYF	TGTGCCAGCTCACCACGGGGGACTAGCGGTTCTCAAGAGACCCAGTACTTC
-	TRBV5-5	TRBD1	TRBJ1-2	CASDRALFYGYTF	TGTGCCAGCGACAGGGCGTTGTTCTATGGCTACACCTTC
-	TRBV6-5	TRBD1	TRBJ2-7	CASRLGQAPYEQYF	TGTGCCAGCAGATTGGGACAGGCCCCCTACGAGCAGTACTTC
-	TRBV27	-	TRBJ1-2	CASSPLGVTNYGYTF	TGTGCCAGCAGTCCCCTAGGCGTCACTAACTATGGCTACACCTTC
-	TRBV10-3	-	TRBJ1-1	CAMGSSGNTEAFF	TGTGCCATGGGGTCTAGCGGGAACACTGAAGCTTTCTTT
-	TRBV12-3/TRBV12-4	-	TRBJ1-2	CASSGRLGNGYTF	TGTGCCAGCAGCGGAAGACTCGGGAATGGCTACACCTTC
-	TRBV28	TRBD2	TRBJ2-2	CASILAGYRIGELFF	TGTGCCAGCATTTTAGCGGGGTATCGGATCGGGGAGCTGTTTTTT
-	TRBV7-9	-	TRBJ1-1	CASSLVTGPKVTNTEAFF	TGTGCCAGCAGCTTAGTGACCGGGCCAAAGGTGACGAACACTGAAGCTTTCTTT
-	TRBV11-2	-	TRBJ1-2	CASSLGGQLGYTF	TGTGCCAGCAGCTTGGGAGGACAGCTTGGCTACACCTTC
-	TRBV3-1/TRBV3-2	-	TRBJ2-5	CASSQVGSYETQYF	TGTGCCAGCAGCCAAGTAGGATCATACGAGACCCAGTACTTC